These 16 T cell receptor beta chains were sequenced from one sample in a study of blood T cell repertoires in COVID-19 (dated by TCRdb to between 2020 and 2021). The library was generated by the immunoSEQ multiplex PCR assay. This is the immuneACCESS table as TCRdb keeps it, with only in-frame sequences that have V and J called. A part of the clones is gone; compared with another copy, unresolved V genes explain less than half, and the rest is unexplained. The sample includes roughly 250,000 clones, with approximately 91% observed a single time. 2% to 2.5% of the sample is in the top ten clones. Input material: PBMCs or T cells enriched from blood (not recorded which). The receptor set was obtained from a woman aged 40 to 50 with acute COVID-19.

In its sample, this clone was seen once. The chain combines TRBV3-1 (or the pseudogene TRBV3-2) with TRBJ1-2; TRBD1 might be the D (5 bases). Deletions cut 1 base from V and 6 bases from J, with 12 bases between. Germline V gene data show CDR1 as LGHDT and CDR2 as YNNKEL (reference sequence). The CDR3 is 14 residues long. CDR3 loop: CASSQGARVNGYTF. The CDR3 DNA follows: TGTGCCAGCAGCCAAGGGGCCAGGGTGAATGGCTACACCTTC.

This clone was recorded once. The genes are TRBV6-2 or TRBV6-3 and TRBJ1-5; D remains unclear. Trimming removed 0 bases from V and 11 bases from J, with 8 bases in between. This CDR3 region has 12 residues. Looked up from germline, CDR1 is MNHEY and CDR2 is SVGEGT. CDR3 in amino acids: CASSYSTLAQHF. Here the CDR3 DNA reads TGTGCCAGCAGTTACTCGACTTTAGCCCAGCATTTT.

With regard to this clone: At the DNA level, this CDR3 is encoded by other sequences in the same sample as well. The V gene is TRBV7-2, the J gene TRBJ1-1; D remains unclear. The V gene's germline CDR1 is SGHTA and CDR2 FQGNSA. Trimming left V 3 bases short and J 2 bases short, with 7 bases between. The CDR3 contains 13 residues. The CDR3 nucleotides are TGTGCCAGCAGCTTTAGCCCAAACACTGAAGCTTTCTTT. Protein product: CASSFSPNTEAFF.

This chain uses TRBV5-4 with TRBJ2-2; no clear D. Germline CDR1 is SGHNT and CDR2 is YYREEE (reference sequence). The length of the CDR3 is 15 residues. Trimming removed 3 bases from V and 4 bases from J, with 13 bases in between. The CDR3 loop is CASSSSGQITGELFF. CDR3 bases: TGTGCCAGCAGCTCATCTGGGCAGATCACCGGGGAGCTGTTTTTT.

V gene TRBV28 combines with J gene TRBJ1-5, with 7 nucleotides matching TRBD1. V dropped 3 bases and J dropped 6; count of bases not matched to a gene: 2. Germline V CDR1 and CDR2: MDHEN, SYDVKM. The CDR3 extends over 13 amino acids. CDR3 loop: CASSLTGSQPQHF. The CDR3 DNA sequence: TGTGCCAGCAGTTTGACAGGGAGTCAGCCCCAGCATTTT.

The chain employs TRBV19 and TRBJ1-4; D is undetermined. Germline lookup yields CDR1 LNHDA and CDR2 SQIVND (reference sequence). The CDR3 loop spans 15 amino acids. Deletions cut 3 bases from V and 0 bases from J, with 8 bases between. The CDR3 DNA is TGTGCCAGTAGTATTGGGCAGACAACTAATGAAAAACTGTTTTTT. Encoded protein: CASSIGQTTNEKLFF.

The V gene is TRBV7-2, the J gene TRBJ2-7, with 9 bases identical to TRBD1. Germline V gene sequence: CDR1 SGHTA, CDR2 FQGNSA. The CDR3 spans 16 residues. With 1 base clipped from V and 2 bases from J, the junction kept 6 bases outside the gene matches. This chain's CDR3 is CASSLGRGTGTYEQYF. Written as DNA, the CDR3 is TGTGCCAGCAGCTTAGGACGTGGGACAGGGACCTACGAGCAGTACTTC.

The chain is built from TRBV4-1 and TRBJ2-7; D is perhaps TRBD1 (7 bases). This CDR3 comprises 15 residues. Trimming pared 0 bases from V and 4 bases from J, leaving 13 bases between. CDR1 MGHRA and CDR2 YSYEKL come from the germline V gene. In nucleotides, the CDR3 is TGCGCCAGCAGCCAAGAGGGCAGGGGGGCATACGAGCAGTACTTC. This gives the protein CASSQEGRGAYEQYF.

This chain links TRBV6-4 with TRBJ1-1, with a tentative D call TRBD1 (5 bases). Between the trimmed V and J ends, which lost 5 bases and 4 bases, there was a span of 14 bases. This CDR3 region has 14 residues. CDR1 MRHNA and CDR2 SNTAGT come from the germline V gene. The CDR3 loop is CASSQTVLSTEAFF. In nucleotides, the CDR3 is TGTGCCAGCAGTCAGACAGTTCTTAGCACTGAAGCTTTCTTT.

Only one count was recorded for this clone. Written as DNA, the CDR3 is TGTGCCAGCAGTGCCACTCGGACAGGGACACAGCCCCAGCATTTT. It codes for CASSATRTGTQPQHF. The chain combines TRBV2 with TRBJ1-5, with 8 bases that match TRBD1. Trimming removed 4 bases from V and 7 bases from J; junction bases left unmatched: 9. The CDR3 has 15 residues. The V gene's germline CDR1 is SNHLY and CDR2 FYNNEI.

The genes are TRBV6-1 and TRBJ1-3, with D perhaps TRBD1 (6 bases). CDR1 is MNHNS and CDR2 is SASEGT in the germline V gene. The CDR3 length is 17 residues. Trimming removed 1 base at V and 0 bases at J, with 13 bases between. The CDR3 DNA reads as TGTGCCAGCAGTGAAGTTAGGACAGTGCGCTCTGGAAACACCATATATTTT. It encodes CASSEVRTVRSGNTIYF.

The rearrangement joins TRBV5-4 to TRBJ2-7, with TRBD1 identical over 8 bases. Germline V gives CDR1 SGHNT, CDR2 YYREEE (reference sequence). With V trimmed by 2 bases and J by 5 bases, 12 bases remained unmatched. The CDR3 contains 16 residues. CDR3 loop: CASSFPSPGGKNEQYF. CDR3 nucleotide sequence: TGTGCCAGCAGCTTCCCTTCGCCAGGGGGCAAGAACGAGCAGTACTTC.

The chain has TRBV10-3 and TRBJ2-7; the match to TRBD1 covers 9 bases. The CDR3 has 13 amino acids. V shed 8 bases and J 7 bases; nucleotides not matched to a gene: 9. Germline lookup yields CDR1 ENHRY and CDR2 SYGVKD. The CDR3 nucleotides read TGTGCCATCTTCCGACAGGGGGTGGGGGAGCAGTACTTC. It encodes CAIFRQGVGEQYF.

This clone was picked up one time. In nucleotides, the CDR3 is TGTGCCAGCAGCTTAGGGATGACAGGGAGAGACGAGCAGTACTTC. Protein: CASSLGMTGRDEQYF. The rearrangement uses TRBV7-9 and TRBJ2-7; 7 nucleotides line up with TRBD1. This CDR3 has 15 amino acids. Germline V gives CDR1 SEHNR, CDR2 FQNEAQ (reference sequence). After removal of 1 base from V and 5 bases from J, the junction contained 8 bases not matched to a gene.

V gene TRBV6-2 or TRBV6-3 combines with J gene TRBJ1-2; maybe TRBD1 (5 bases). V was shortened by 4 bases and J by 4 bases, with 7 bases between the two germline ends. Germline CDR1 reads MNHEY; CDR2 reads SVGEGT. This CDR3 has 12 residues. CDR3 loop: CASSWDSYGYTF. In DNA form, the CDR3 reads TGTGCCAGCAGTTGGGACTCCTATGGCTACACCTTC.

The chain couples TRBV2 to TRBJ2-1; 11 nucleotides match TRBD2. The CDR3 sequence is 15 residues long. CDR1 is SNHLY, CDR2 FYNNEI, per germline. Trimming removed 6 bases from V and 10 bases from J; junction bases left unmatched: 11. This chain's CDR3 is CASRGGTSGQGEQFF. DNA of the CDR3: TGTGCCAGCAGGGGCGGGACTAGCGGACAGGGAGAGCAGTTCTTC.